This passage covers 11 T cell receptor beta chains from one sample sequenced in a study of Graves' ophthalmopathy and Graves' hyperthyroidism (dated by TCRdb to between 2017 and 2018). TCRdb names Illumina HiSeq 2000 as the instrument used. For repertoire sequencing, the TCR beta CDR3 regions were amplified from RNA transcripts. HTBI primers and the Qiagen OneStep RT-PCR kit were used in a first-round RT-PCR, which was followed by a second-round multiplex PCR, size selection and purification. TCRdb passed the public sequencing reads through fastp at Q25 and MiXCR, retaining productive beta sequences. CDR3 protein duplicates are merged, each entry listing the most common genes and DNA. The sample table lists about 400,000 distinct CDR3 sequences, about 18% of them with a count of one. The ten largest clonotypes hold more than 1.5% of the sample. Sequencing was done on a sample of peripheral blood. Source of these receptors: a woman under 30 with Graves' ophthalmopathy. Donor details come from another sample of the same person, matched by shared clones.

Many counts were recorded for this clonotype. The V and J genes are TRBV4-2 and TRBJ2-5; 9 positions agree with TRBD2. Losses at the gene ends were 1 base for V and 2 bases for J; bases not matched to a gene: 14. CDR1 is LGHNA and CDR2 is YNFKEQ in the germline V gene. The CDR3 spans 19 residues. CDR3 region: CASSQVWRGGRLRQETQYF. DNA of the CDR3: TGTGCCAGCAGCCAAGTTTGGCGGGGGGGCCGGTTGAGGCAAGAGACCCAGTACTTC.

The V and J genes are TRBV12-3 or TRBV12-4 and TRBJ2-7, with D unclear. The CDR3 is 12 amino acids. Trimming removed 0 bases at V and 5 bases at J, with 5 bases between. The CDR3 here is CASSLATDEQYF. CDR3 in DNA: TGTGCCAGCAGTTTAGCGACGGACGAGCAGTACTTC.

This chain connects TRBV18 to TRBJ1-2; D gene ambiguous. CDR3 length: 15 residues. The ends were cut back, 4 bases at V and 8 bases at J, with 20 bases in the middle. The V gene's germline CDR1 is KGHSH and CDR2 LQKENI. In nucleotides, the CDR3 is TGTGCCAGCTCACGAAAGGTGGACTCCGACGGCGGCTACACCTTC. Protein product: CASSRKVDSDGGYTF.

This clonotype was counted many times. The V and J genes are TRBV4-1 and TRBJ1-1; D ambiguous. V was shortened by 2 bases and J by 3 bases, with 10 bases between the two germline ends. Germline-derived CDR1 and CDR2 are MGHRA and YSYEKL. The CDR3 has 14 residues. CDR3 coding DNA: TGCGCCAGCAGCCAACTGCAAGCGTACACTGAAGCTTTCTTT. Its protein product is CASSQLQAYTEAFF.

This clonotype was seen many times. J is TRBJ1-2 and V is TRBV15; D ambiguous. This CDR3 has 15 residues. Germline loops: CDR1 LNHNV, CDR2 YYDKDF (reference sequence). Trimming took 4 bases from V and 4 from J, leaving 16 bases between them. The CDR3 sequence is CATSKAPRKGYGYTF. Written as DNA, the CDR3 is TGTGCCACCAGCAAGGCCCCCAGGAAAGGCTATGGCTACACCTTC.

This clonotype was found many times. This rearrangement joins TRBV19 to TRBJ1-5; TRBD1 matches 11 bases. V shed 4 bases and J 5 bases; nucleotides not matched to a gene: 4. This CDR3 contains 15 residues. CDR1 is LNHDA and CDR2 is SQIVND in the germline V gene (reference sequence). CDR3 sequence reads: CASSRTGGWYQPQHF. The CDR3, as DNA: TGTGCCAGTAGTAGGACAGGGGGCTGGTATCAGCCCCAGCATTTT.

This clonotype has more than one count but fewer than ten. The rearrangement joins TRBV30 to TRBJ2-2; D remains unclear. CDR3 length: 15 amino acids. V dropped 4 bases and J dropped 3 bases, with 15 bases sitting between them. Germline V gene sequence: CDR1 GTSNPN, CDR2 SVGIG (reference sequence). The CDR3 spells CAWKQRSADTGELFF. CDR3 coding DNA: TGTGCCTGGAAACAAAGGTCGGCGGACACCGGGGAGCTGTTTTTT.

This clonotype was seen repeatedly, ten times or more. DNA of the CDR3: TGTGCCAGCAGCCTCTTTGGGCGGGGTACCGGGGAGCTGTTTTTT. This translates into CASSLFGRGTGELFF. The J gene is TRBJ2-2, the V gene TRBV9, with D possibly matching TRBD2 (6 bases). Trimming took off 4 bases at V and 5 bases at J, with 15 bases between the two ends. The CDR3 contains 15 residues. Germline CDR1 is SGDLS and CDR2 is YYNGEE.

This clonotype was found many times. The chain recombines TRBV7-9 with TRBJ1-2; D not certain. In germline, CDR1 is SEHNR, CDR2 FQNEAQ (reference sequence). The CDR3 spans 12 residues. V lost 1 base, J lost 7 bases, and 7 bases lay in between. For the CDR3, the DNA is TGTGCCAGCAGCTTAGAAAGTTCTGGCTACACCTTC. It is translated as CASSLESSGYTF.

This clonotype was observed at least ten times. The V call is TRBV7-9, the J call TRBJ2-7, with D maybe TRBD2 (5 bases). This CDR3 has 14 amino acids. CDR1 is SEHNR and CDR2 is FQNEAQ in the germline V gene (reference sequence). V lost 0 bases, J lost 3 bases, and 9 bases lay in between. The CDR3 is CASSLAGVVYEQYF. The CDR3 DNA reads as TGTGCCAGCAGCTTAGCGGGAGTGGTCTACGAGCAGTACTTC. Together with reference TRBV7-9 and TRBJ2-7, the CDR3 gives the full variable domain: DTGVSQNPRHKITKRGQNVTFRCDPISEHNRLYWYRQTLGQGPEFLTYFQNEAQLEKSRLLSDRFSAERPKGSFSTLEIQRTEQGDSAMYLCASSLAGVVYEQYFGPGTRLTVT.

The chain uses TRBV6-5 and TRBJ2-7; 7 positions match TRBD2. The junction had 15 bases not matched to a gene; V was cut back by 6 bases and J by 7 bases. CDR3 length: 15 amino acids. Germline loops: CDR1 MNHEY, CDR2 SVGAGI. This CDR3 reads CASRLTSVSLYEQYF. The CDR3 DNA follows: TGTGCCAGCAGACTTACTAGCGTGTCCTTGTATGAGCAGTACTTC.